Below are 14 T cell receptor beta chains sequenced from a single sample in a study of cytomegalovirus exposure and HLA in healthy donors. Primers: 60 Vbeta forward and 13 Jbeta reverse. Profiled with immunoSEQ multiplex PCR; TCRdb holds only in-frame clones, not every one. Of around 150,000 clones in the sample, 80% to 85% are singletons; the top ten hold around 8%. What was sequenced was PBMCs. These receptors all come from a male donor in good health and CMV-seropositive.

This clone was recorded only once. This chain links TRBV11-2 with TRBJ1-5; D call uncertain. Germline V gives CDR1 SGHAT, CDR2 FQNNGV. The CDR3 runs to 13 residues. V was pared by 0 bases and J by 7 bases, with 7 bases between. The CDR3 DNA sequence: TGTGCCAGCAGCTTAGATTCGCGGCAGCCCCAGCATTTT. As protein: CASSLDSRQPQHF. The full variable domain, rest sourced from reference TRBV11-2 and TRBJ1-5, is EAGVAQSPRYKIIEKRQSVAFWCNPISGHATLYWYQQILGQGPKLLIQFQNNGVVDDSQLPKDRFSAERLKGVDSTLKIQPAKLEDSAVYLCASSLDSRQPQHFGDGTRLSIL.

In this sample, this clone turned up a few times. The chain carries TRBV30 and TRBJ2-7; no clear D gene. CDR1 and CDR2 from the germline V gene are GTSNPN and SVGIG (reference sequence). This CDR3 is built from 11 residues. V lost 2 bases to trimming and J lost 4 bases, with 6 bases between them. The CDR3 DNA is TGTGCCTGGAGTAGAGTATACGAGCAGTACTTC. Residues: CAWSRVYEQYF.

This chain joins TRBV5-6 and TRBJ2-7; 7 bases match TRBD2. The V segment lost 0 bases and the J segment 1 base; nucleotides outside the gene matches: 10. The CDR3 length is 17 residues. Germline loops: CDR1 SGHDT, CDR2 YYEEEE. The CDR3 bases are TGTGCCAGCAGCTTGGACAGGATGGGGAGGGCGTCCTACGAGCAGTACTTC. It translates to CASSLDRMGRASYEQYF.

A note on this clone: This likely comes from a read error, as the CDR3 has no conserved phenylalanine or tryptophan at its end. The DNA is omitted, as the CDR3 cannot be located on it reliably, and the CDR3 follows TCRdb's listing. The J gene is TRBJ1-1, the V gene TRBV5-1; TRBD1, the table's D call, lacks a check against the DNA. Looked up from germline, CDR1 is SGHRS and CDR2 is YFSETQ. The CDR3 is made up of 12 amino acids, end residues included. CDR3 sequence: CASSLAGTGRRG.

V and J are TRBV18 and TRBJ1-2, with D perhaps matching TRBD1 (6 bases). Trimming took off 0 bases at V and 0 bases at J, with 20 bases between the two ends. Germline V gene sequence: CDR1 KGHSH, CDR2 LQKENI. This CDR3 contains 19 residues. This CDR3 is CASSPPLGTQPTANYGYTF. DNA of the CDR3: TGTGCCAGCTCACCACCTCTCGGGACACAACCGACAGCTAACTATGGCTACACCTTC.

This chain uses TRBV4-3 with TRBJ1-5; D not certain. Trimming shortened V by 1 base and J by 9 bases, and 19 bases separated the two germline ends. The germline CDR1 and CDR2 sequences are LGHNA and YSLEER. The length of the CDR3 is 16 residues. CDR3 region: CASSQGGDSEMGPQHF. In nucleotides, the CDR3 is TGCGCCAGCAGCCAAGGGGGAGACTCCGAGATGGGGCCCCAGCATTTT.

The chain recombines TRBV2 with TRBJ1-2; 7 bases are a match to TRBD1. V dropped 4 bases and J dropped 5; count of bases not matched to a gene: 10. The CDR3 covers 15 residues. From germline, CDR1 is SNHLY and CDR2 FYNNEI. DNA of the CDR3: TGTGCCAGCAGTGGCCTCAGGGGGGTCCTATATGGCTACACCTTC. It yields the protein CASSGLRGVLYGYTF.

V is TRBV5-4 and J is TRBJ2-3, with D perhaps matching TRBD1 (6 bases). From germline, CDR1 is SGHNT and CDR2 YYREEE (reference sequence). Trimming left V 3 bases short and J 4 bases short, with 15 bases between. This CDR3 has 15 residues. DNA for the CDR3: TGTGCCAGCAGCTCGAACGTCAGGGGTCCAGATACGCAGTATTTT. It specifies CASSSNVRGPDTQYF.

The chain recombines TRBV10-3 with TRBJ1-1; D not resolved. Germline V CDR1 and CDR2: ENHRY, SYGVKD. V lost 11 bases and J 3 bases, leaving 10 bases between the germline ends. The CDR3 contains 11 residues. CDR3 amino acids: CAVAVDTEAFF. The CDR3 nucleotides are TGTGCCGTCGCAGTTGACACTGAAGCTTTCTTT.

The chain employs TRBV7-2 and TRBJ1-6; D unclear. CDR1 and CDR2 (germline): SGHTA, FQGNSA. The ends were cut back, 5 bases at V and 6 bases at J, with 11 bases in the middle. The CDR3 has 14 residues. Here the CDR3 reads CASSQTRVNSPLHF. The DNA of the CDR3 is TGTGCCAGCAGCCAAACGCGGGTTAATTCACCCCTCCACTTT.

This clone was observed a few times. The chain recombines TRBV7-7 with TRBJ2-7, with a possible D match to TRBD2 (5 bases). V lost 1 base to trimming and J lost 5 bases, with 9 bases between them. This CDR3 is built from 13 residues. Germline V gene data show CDR1 as SSHAT and CDR2 as FNYEAQ (reference sequence). This CDR3 reads CASSLGQRDEQYF. CDR3 DNA sequence: TGTGCCAGCAGCTTAGGGCAGAGGGACGAGCAGTACTTC.

This chain connects TRBV5-4 to TRBJ2-2; 9 nucleotides align to TRBD2. After removal of 2 bases from V and 6 bases from J, the junction contained 11 bases not matched to a gene. Germline V gene sequence: CDR1 SGHNT, CDR2 YYREEE (reference sequence). The CDR3 is 17 residues long. CDR3 sequence (DNA): TGTGCCAGCAGCTTAATAGTTAGCGGGAGCGGTCCCGGGGAGCTGTTTTTT. This encodes CASSLIVSGSGPGELFF.

CDR3 residues: CASSQELASEQFF. The CDR3 DNA reads as TGTGCCAGCAGCCAAGAGCTAGCTAGTGAGCAGTTCTTC. The gene calls are TRBV14 and TRBJ2-1; possibly TRBD2 for D (5 bases). The germline V and J ends were trimmed by 0 bases and 9 bases, with 9 bases remaining between them. Per germline, CDR1 SGHDN and CDR2 FVKESK. This CDR3 contains 13 residues.

V gene TRBV9 combines with J gene TRBJ2-2; TRBD2 agrees at 9 bases. This CDR3 spans 16 amino acids. Germline assignment: CDR1 SGDLS and CDR2 YYNGEE. J gave up 8 bases and V 0 bases, and 8 bases lay outside the gene matches. CDR3 protein: CASSVASGGSRGELFF. The CDR3 region has the DNA TGTGCCAGCAGCGTAGCCAGCGGGGGGTCCCGGGGGGAGCTGTTTTTT.